This record concerns one T cell receptor (beta chain) sequence. The data derive from a study of cytomegalovirus exposure and HLA in healthy donors. Primers: 60 Vbeta forward and 13 Jbeta reverse. Assay used: immunoSEQ multiplex PCR; TCRdb lists only in-frame clones, some missing. The sample holds some 150,000 clones, about three quarters seen once. Every donor was a healthy person donating bone marrow. The germline V and J ends were trimmed by 3 bases and 7 bases, with 13 bases remaining between them. Per germline, CDR1 MNHEY and CDR2 SMNVEV (reference sequence). The CDR3 is 14 amino acids. This chain joins TRBV27 and TRBJ2-1; TRBD1 might be the D (5 bases). This TCR was sampled from a woman younger than 45 in good health and CMV-seronegative. The material sequenced was PBMCs. This CDR3 reads CASSLRTFWNEQFF. CDR3 nucleotide sequence: TGTGCCAGCAGTTTGCGGACATTTTGGAATGAGCAGTTCTTC.